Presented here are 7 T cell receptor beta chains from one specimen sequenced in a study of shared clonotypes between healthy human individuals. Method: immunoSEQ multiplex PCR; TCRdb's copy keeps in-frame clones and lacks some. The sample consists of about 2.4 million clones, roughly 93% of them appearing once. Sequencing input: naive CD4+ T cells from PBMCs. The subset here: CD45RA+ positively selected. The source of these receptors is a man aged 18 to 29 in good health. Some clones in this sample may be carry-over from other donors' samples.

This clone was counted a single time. The DNA for the CDR3 is TGCGCCAGCAGCCTAGCAGTAGGACTAGCGGGAGAACGCGAGCAGTACTTC. Its translation is CASSLAVGLAGEREQYF. The chain employs TRBV4-3 and TRBJ2-7; 13 positions match TRBD2. Unmatched junction bases numbered 12, after V lost 4 bases and J lost 6 bases. CDR1 and CDR2 from the germline V gene are LGHNA and YSLEER. The CDR3 runs 17 residues.

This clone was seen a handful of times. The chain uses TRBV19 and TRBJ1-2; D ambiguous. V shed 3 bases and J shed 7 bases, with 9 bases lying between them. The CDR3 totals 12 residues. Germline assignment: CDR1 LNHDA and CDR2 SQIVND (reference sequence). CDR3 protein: CASSMFRGGYTF. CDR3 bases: TGTGCCAGTAGTATGTTTCGCGGTGGCTACACCTTC.

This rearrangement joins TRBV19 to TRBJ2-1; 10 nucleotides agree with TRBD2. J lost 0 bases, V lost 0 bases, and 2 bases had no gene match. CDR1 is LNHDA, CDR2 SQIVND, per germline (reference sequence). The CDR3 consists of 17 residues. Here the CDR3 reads CASSIDSGGSSYNEQFF. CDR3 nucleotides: TGTGCCAGTAGTATAGATAGCGGGGGGAGCTCCTACAATGAGCAGTTCTTC.

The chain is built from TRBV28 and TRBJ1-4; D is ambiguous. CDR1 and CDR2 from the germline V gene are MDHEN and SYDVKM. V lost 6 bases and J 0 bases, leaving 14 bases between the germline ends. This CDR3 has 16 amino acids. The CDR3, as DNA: TGTGCCAGCAGCTACGGCCGGCGTGCAACTAATGAAAAACTGTTTTTT. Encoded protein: CASSYGRRATNEKLFF.

The CDR3 spells CASSYRGRGTGELFF. The CDR3 nucleotides are TGTGCCAGCAGTTACAGGGGGCGAGGAACCGGGGAGCTGTTTTTT. The chain uses TRBV6-5 and TRBJ2-2; 7 bases match TRBD1. The CDR3 runs 15 residues. The germline V gene has CDR1 MNHEY and CDR2 SVGAGI. V gave up 2 bases and J gave up 5 bases; unmatched junction bases: 5.

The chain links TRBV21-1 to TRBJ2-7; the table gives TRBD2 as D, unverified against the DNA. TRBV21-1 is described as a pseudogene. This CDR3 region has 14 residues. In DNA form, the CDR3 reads TGTGCCAGCGCGGGACTAGCGGGCCCCTACGAGCAGTACTTC. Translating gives CASAGLAGPYEQYF.

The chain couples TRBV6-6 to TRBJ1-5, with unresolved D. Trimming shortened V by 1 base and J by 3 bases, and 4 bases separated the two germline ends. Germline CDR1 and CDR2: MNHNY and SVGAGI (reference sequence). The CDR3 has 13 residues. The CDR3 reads CASSYYLNQPQHF. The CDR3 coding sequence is TGTGCCAGCAGTTACTACCTCAATCAGCCCCAGCATTTT.